The clone carrying this TCR beta chain was observed at least ten times. What it recognizes is unknown. The source of the sample is a study of T cells in Graves' hyperthyroidism and ophthalmopathy. Study-wide results and limits: Onset of ophthalmopathy came a median roughly 6.9 months after the model predicted it. A model of 13 V-J features distinguished ophthalmopathy from stable hyperthyroidism.

Uncontrolled infection, other autoimmune disease, pregnancy or lactation led to exclusion. Fresh peripheral blood, roughly 9.8 ml of it, supplied the PBMCs. Amplification of TCR beta CDR3 regions used RNA as the template. In the first-round RT-PCR of the TCR CDR3, the HTBI primer set was used. TCRdb re-derived calls from the multiplex PCR reads in MiXCR, one entry per CDR3 protein. Seen here are roughly 300,000 distinct CDR3 sequences, approximately 14% observed once, and the top ten hold 20% to 25%. Sequenced: blood. This sequence originates from a woman aged 30 to 39 with Graves' hyperthyroidism.

In DNA, the CDR3 is TGTGCCAGCAGCTTTCGTCGACAGGGGGCAGGAATCTATGGCTACACCTTC. It encodes CASSFRRQGAGIYGYTF. The chain joins TRBV11-2 to TRBJ1-2, with 10 bases identical to TRBD1. The trim removed 3 bases at V and 4 bases at J, leaving 11 bases unmatched. Germline V gene lookup returns CDR1 SGHAT and CDR2 FQNNGV. The CDR3 totals 17 residues.